A selection of T cell receptor beta chains follows, all from one sample in a study of blood T cell repertoires in COVID-19. TCRdb's copy holds only in-frame clones and misses some; the assay was immunoSEQ multiplex PCR. The sample has fewer than 150,000 clones, roughly three quarters seen once. Source material: peripheral blood. These receptors all stem from an elderly man with acute or convalescent COVID-19. The conserved cysteine and the conserved F or W are not part of the CDR3 here.

TRBJ2-7 | TRBV4-1 | ASSQVAGGRYEQY
TRBJ2-7 | TRBV4-1 | ASSLLLAGDEQY
TRBJ2-2 | TRBV2 | ASSSREGTGELF
TRBJ2-2 | TRBV6-4 | ASSDSVGGHPFANTGELF
TRBJ1-4 | TRBV2 | ASSEWGLGRGEKLF
TRBJ1-4 | TRBV5-1 | ASSAGTRGKAEKLF
TRBJ2-5 | TRBV2 | ASSRSYSQETQY
TRBJ1-5 | TRBV28 | ASQPFHGQPQH
TRBJ2-5 | TRBV11-2 | ASSSTQPPETQY
TRBJ2-5 | TRBV3-1/TRBV3-2 | ASSQEWGLQETQY
TRBJ1-1 | TRBV10-3 | AIKQGANTEAF
TRBJ1-2 | TRBV6-6 | ASSYAGQGSGYT
TRBJ2-7 | TRBV4-2 | ASSQDEGAISYEQY
TRBJ2-7 | TRBV7-2 | ASSPDRQRTYEQY
TRBJ1-6 | TRBV5-4 | ASSFGQGEIFNSPLH
TRBJ1-5 | TRBV21-1 | ASSTQGSDSNQPQH
TRBJ1-2 | TRBV7-2 | ASSLAVQVYGYT
TRBJ1-5 | TRBV14 | ATQDRGLRLPQH
TRBJ2-7 | TRBV28 | ASSRLAGGSYEQY
TRBJ2-1 | TRBV5-1 | ASSYASEGRQF
TRBJ2-1 | TRBV7-2 | ASSLLAGGHNEQF
TRBJ1-4 | TRBV2 | ASKVPSNLV
TRBJ2-2 | TRBV19 | ASSPTGTGVTGELF
TRBJ1-5 | TRBV12-3/TRBV12-4 | ASSFRDNQPQH
TRBJ1-5 | TRBV19 | ASREGSNQPQH
TRBJ1-4 | TRBV2 | ASRGQEGNEKLF